These T cell receptor beta chains were read from a single sample in a study of long-term antiretroviral therapy in people with HIV. Assay used: immunoSEQ multiplex PCR; TCRdb lists only in-frame clones, some missing. The table includes just over 35,000 clones, around 94% detected once. The material was unsorted PBMCs, obtained 4.1 years after starting antiretroviral therapy. The receptor set was obtained from a woman in her 50s with HIV. Both conserved end residues are part of each CDR3. Each record gives: D gene, clone size, J gene, V gene, CDR3 DNA, CDR3 protein. A D gene is named only where the DNA matches it firmly. Only part of the rows carry a size: once, few, many, or a class if the clone is expanded.

d_call: -; clone_size: -; j_call: TRBJ1-1; v_call: TRBV30; cdr3_nt: TGTGCCTGGAGTGTAGGAGGGGTGAACACTGAAGCTTTCTTT; cdr3_aa: CAWSVGGVNTEAFF
d_call: TRBD1; clone_size: once; j_call: TRBJ1-4; v_call: TRBV7-9; cdr3_nt: TGTGCCAGCAGCACCCGACAGGGAAATTCTGCAACTAATGAAAAACTGTTTTTT; cdr3_aa: CASSTRQGNSATNEKLFF
d_call: -; clone_size: -; j_call: TRBJ2-1; v_call: TRBV12-5; cdr3_nt: TGTGCTAGTGGTTTGCCACTCGGTCAGGGGGGCCCGAATGAGCAGTTCTTC; cdr3_aa: CASGLPLGQGGPNEQFF
d_call: -; clone_size: -; j_call: TRBJ1-4; v_call: TRBV29-1; cdr3_nt: TGCAGCGTTGAAGATCGGGATGAAAAACTGTTTTTT; cdr3_aa: CSVEDRDEKLFF
d_call: -; clone_size: -; j_call: TRBJ2-1; v_call: TRBV14; cdr3_nt: TGTGCCAGCAGCATTACCCAGGGGTCCCCAAATGAGCAGTTCTTC; cdr3_aa: CASSITQGSPNEQFF
d_call: -; clone_size: once; j_call: TRBJ2-5; v_call: TRBV5-4; cdr3_nt: TGTGCCAGCAGCTCGGCGGGGAGCCGAGAGACCCAGTACTTC; cdr3_aa: CASSSAGSRETQYF
d_call: -; clone_size: -; j_call: TRBJ1-1; v_call: TRBV4-2; cdr3_nt: TGTGCCAGCAGGCGTGAGGGTCAGCCGAACACTGAAGCTTTCTTT; cdr3_aa: CASRREGQPNTEAFF
d_call: -; clone_size: -; j_call: TRBJ1-3; v_call: TRBV6-6; cdr3_nt: TGTGCCAGCAATACCGGGACAATAGCTGGAAACACCATATATTTT; cdr3_aa: CASNTGTIAGNTIYF
d_call: -; clone_size: -; j_call: TRBJ1-2; v_call: TRBV19; cdr3_nt: TGTGCCAGTAGGCTATCGGCGGGCTATGGCTACACCTTC; cdr3_aa: CASRLSAGYGYTF
d_call: -; clone_size: -; j_call: TRBJ1-2; v_call: TRBV29-1; cdr3_nt: TGCAGCGTTGAGTGGGGGAAGGAGGCCTATGGCTACACCTTC; cdr3_aa: CSVEWGKEAYGYTF
d_call: TRBD1; clone_size: -; j_call: TRBJ1-5; v_call: TRBV7-2; cdr3_nt: TGTGCCAGCAGCTTGGGGGGACAGGGGGCGAGTCAGCCCCAGCATTTT; cdr3_aa: CASSLGGQGASQPQHF
d_call: TRBD2; clone_size: -; j_call: TRBJ2-3; v_call: TRBV9; cdr3_nt: TGTGCCAGCAGCGCGGAACACCAACTAGCGGGGGGGAGAGATACGCAGTATTTT; cdr3_aa: CASSAEHQLAGGRDTQYF
d_call: TRBD1; clone_size: -; j_call: TRBJ1-1; v_call: TRBV27; cdr3_nt: TGTGCCAGCAGTGAGGGACAGCGGATTGGTGAAGCTTTCTTT; cdr3_aa: CASSEGQRIGEAFF
d_call: -; clone_size: -; j_call: TRBJ2-7; v_call: TRBV29-1; cdr3_nt: TGCAGCGTTGGTCCGCGAGCGGGTCCCTACGAGCAGTACTTC; cdr3_aa: CSVGPRAGPYEQYF
d_call: -; clone_size: -; j_call: TRBJ1-1; v_call: TRBV7-8; cdr3_nt: TGTGCCAGCAGCTTAGTCACGGGGCCCACTGAAGCTTTCTTT; cdr3_aa: CASSLVTGPTEAFF
d_call: -; clone_size: -; j_call: TRBJ1-5; v_call: TRBV19; cdr3_nt: TGTGCCAGTAGTATATCGGCCGCGGGGGGGCTCAATCAGCCCCAGCATTTT; cdr3_aa: CASSISAAGGLNQPQHF
d_call: TRBD1; clone_size: -; j_call: TRBJ1-1; v_call: TRBV11-2; cdr3_nt: TGTGCCAGCAGCTTAGTCCCCCGGACAGGGCAGAACACTGAAGCTTTCTTT; cdr3_aa: CASSLVPRTGQNTEAFF
d_call: TRBD2; clone_size: -; j_call: TRBJ2-1; v_call: TRBV7-2; cdr3_nt: TGTGCCAGCAGCCCGCGGACTAGCGGGGGTTTTAGCTCCTACAATGAGCAGTTCTTC; cdr3_aa: CASSPRTSGGFSSYNEQFF
d_call: TRBD2; clone_size: -; j_call: TRBJ2-2; v_call: TRBV11-2; cdr3_nt: TGTGCCAGCAGCTTAAGAGTAGCGGGGCGCACCGGGGAGCTGTTTTTT; cdr3_aa: CASSLRVAGRTGELFF
d_call: -; clone_size: -; j_call: TRBJ2-5; v_call: TRBV25-1; cdr3_nt: TGTGCCAGCAGTAGGCCGCGGGGCCCGGGGGAGACCCAGTACTTC; cdr3_aa: CASSRPRGPGETQYF
d_call: -; clone_size: -; j_call: TRBJ1-1; v_call: TRBV5-1; cdr3_nt: TGCGCCAGCAGCGCCACAGTTCCCCCTGAAGCTTTCTTT; cdr3_aa: CASSATVPPEAFF
d_call: -; clone_size: -; j_call: TRBJ2-6; v_call: TRBV27; cdr3_nt: TGTGCCAGCAGTATAACAGGAGTCCGGGCCAACGTCCTGACTTTC; cdr3_aa: CASSITGVRANVLTF
d_call: TRBD1; clone_size: once; j_call: TRBJ1-2; v_call: TRBV19; cdr3_nt: TGTGCCAGTAGTGCCGGGCCCCGGGACAGGGGCTATGGCTACACCTTC; cdr3_aa: CASSAGPRDRGYGYTF
d_call: TRBD1; clone_size: -; j_call: TRBJ2-5; v_call: TRBV5-4; cdr3_nt: TGTGCCAGCAGCGCCCGGGACAGCCAAGAGACCCAGTACTTC; cdr3_aa: CASSARDSQETQYF
d_call: -; clone_size: -; j_call: TRBJ1-1; v_call: TRBV5-1; cdr3_nt: TGCGCCAGCAGCCGTTGGGGGGGCGGGGAGGGTCTGAACACTGAAGCTTTCTTT; cdr3_aa: CASSRWGGGEGLNTEAFF
d_call: -; clone_size: -; j_call: TRBJ2-5; v_call: TRBV2; cdr3_nt: TGTGCCAGCAATATACCGCTACAGGAGACCCAGTACTTC; cdr3_aa: CASNIPLQETQYF
d_call: -; clone_size: -; j_call: TRBJ1-2; v_call: TRBV7-2; cdr3_nt: TGTGCCAGCAGCTTAGCGCGTGAGGGCGGCTACACCTTC; cdr3_aa: CASSLAREGGYTF
d_call: -; clone_size: -; j_call: TRBJ1-6; v_call: TRBV5-1; cdr3_nt: TGCGCCAGCAGCTTGGCCCCAGCCAGGGGAGGATCACCCCTCCACTTT; cdr3_aa: CASSLAPARGGSPLHF
d_call: TRBD2; clone_size: -; j_call: TRBJ2-7; v_call: TRBV5-1; cdr3_nt: TGCGCCAGCAGCTTGGCCAGCGGGGGTTATTACGAGCAGTACTTC; cdr3_aa: CASSLASGGYYEQYF
d_call: -; clone_size: -; j_call: TRBJ1-2; v_call: TRBV19; cdr3_nt: TGTGCCAGTAGTATAAGCTCCCCGGGTGACTATGGCTACACCTTC; cdr3_aa: CASSISSPGDYGYTF
d_call: TRBD1; clone_size: -; j_call: TRBJ1-1; v_call: TRBV2; cdr3_nt: TGTGCCAGCAAGGGGGCAGAAGCTTTCTTT; cdr3_aa: CASKGAEAFF
d_call: -; clone_size: -; j_call: TRBJ2-7; v_call: TRBV7-2; cdr3_nt: TGTGCCAGCAGCTTATGGGACCAGTACGAGCAGTACTTC; cdr3_aa: CASSLWDQYEQYF
d_call: TRBD2; clone_size: -; j_call: TRBJ2-4; v_call: TRBV6-1; cdr3_nt: TGTGCCAGCAGTGACCCGTCGGGCGGGGGGGCCAAAAACATTCAGTACTTC; cdr3_aa: CASSDPSGGGAKNIQYF
d_call: -; clone_size: few; j_call: TRBJ1-2; v_call: TRBV14; cdr3_nt: TGTGCCAGCAGCCAAGATCTGGGAGACTATGGCTACACCTTC; cdr3_aa: CASSQDLGDYGYTF
d_call: TRBD2; clone_size: -; j_call: TRBJ2-5; v_call: TRBV30; cdr3_nt: TGTGCCTGGGGAGCTAGCGGGGGTGCCAGGGAGACCCAGTACTTC; cdr3_aa: CAWGASGGARETQYF
d_call: -; clone_size: -; j_call: TRBJ2-3; v_call: TRBV5-1; cdr3_nt: TGCGCCAGCAGCATCAGGGGACTGGCTAGCACAGATACGCAGTATTTT; cdr3_aa: CASSIRGLASTDTQYF